A single sample gave rise to the 4 T cell receptor beta chains below, sequenced in a study of blood T cell repertoires in COVID-19. TCRdb's table, derived via immunoSEQ multiplex PCR, lists solely in-frame clones and lacks some. The sample has roughly 44,000 clones, 80% to 90% seen once; the top ten hold roughly 13%. The sample consisted of peripheral blood. Receptors were obtained from a man older than 75 with acute or convalescent COVID-19.

The V call is TRBV6-2 or TRBV6-3, the J call TRBJ1-5, with 8 bases lining up with TRBD1. V gave up 2 bases and J gave up 1 base; unmatched junction bases: 16. The CDR3 is made up of 20 amino acids. The germline gives CDR1 MNHEY, CDR2 SVGEGT. CDR3 bases: TGTGCCAGCAGTTACCCGGCGTACGGGACAGGAGGCCCAAGCAATCAGCCCCAGCATTTT. Its translation is CASSYPAYGTGGPSNQPQHF.

The J gene is TRBJ1-4, the V gene TRBV6-4; no definite D call. CDR1 is MRHNA and CDR2 is SNTAGT in the germline V gene. The CDR3 is made up of 15 amino acids. V lost 0 bases, J lost 3 bases, and 8 bases lay in between. The CDR3, as DNA: TGTGCCAGCAGTGACTCGGCAGGTCCTAATGAAAAACTGTTTTTT. Encoded protein: CASSDSAGPNEKLFF.

The chain links TRBV28 to TRBJ1-5; unclear D gene. Germline CDR1 is MDHEN and CDR2 is SYDVKM. The CDR3 spans 15 residues. V lost 3 bases to trimming and J lost 4 bases, with 13 bases between them. For the CDR3, the DNA is TGTGCCAGCAGTTTCCCTCCGGGTTTAAATCAGCCCCAGCATTTT. It translates to CASSFPPGLNQPQHF.

This clone was observed a few times. The chain links TRBV5-6 to TRBJ1-1; D not certain. Germline-derived CDR1 and CDR2 are SGHDT and YYEEEE. The CDR3 sequence is 13 residues long. Trimming took 6 bases from V and 4 from J, leaving 13 bases between them. For the CDR3, the DNA is TGTGCCAGCATCACTCGGGAAGGCACTGAAGCTTTCTTT. Encoded protein: CASITREGTEAFF.